The rows below give T cell receptor beta chains drawn from one sample of a study of T cell changes during pregnancy in multiple sclerosis. The method was immunoSEQ multiplex PCR; TCRdb's version includes in-frame clones alone and lacks a portion of them. Here the sample spans around 50,000 clones, about 91% being singletons. The sample consisted of CD4+ T cells from peripheral blood mononuclear cells, taken in the second trimester of pregnancy. These receptors were collected from a female donor with multiple sclerosis, enrolled in a pregnancy study. The CDR3 runs from the conserved cysteine through the conserved F or W. A D gene is named only where the DNA matches it firmly. The size of a clone is reported for some rows only, either as once, few or many, or as a class for expanded clones.

J	V	D	size	CDR3	DNA
TRBJ2-1	TRBV28	.	.	CASSLSQGGGNEQFF	TGTGCCAGCAGTTTATCCCAGGGAGGGGGTAATGAGCAGTTCTTC
TRBJ1-2	TRBV6-6	TRBD1	.	CASSRQGSKSGYTF	TGTGCCAGCAGTCGACAGGGGAGTAAATCTGGCTACACCTTC
TRBJ2-7	TRBV4-1	.	.	CASSHLVTVLYEQYF	TGCGCCAGCAGCCATCTAGTGACAGTTCTCTACGAGCAGTACTTC
TRBJ1-5	TRBV10-2	TRBD1	.	CASSGSDRGWNQPQHF	TGCGCCAGCAGTGGGTCAGACAGGGGCTGGAATCAGCCCCAGCATTTT
TRBJ2-7	TRBV5-6	.	.	CASSQLQGTEQYF	TGTGCCAGCAGCCAACTACAGGGAACCGAGCAGTACTTC
TRBJ1-1	TRBV19	.	.	CASSNTLQGEAFF	TGTGCCAGTAGTAATACCCTCCAGGGTGAAGCTTTCTTT
TRBJ2-1	TRBV9	TRBD2	.	CASSVAGRGYNEQFF	TGTGCCAGCAGCGTAGCGGGGCGGGGGTACAATGAGCAGTTCTTC
TRBJ2-1	TRBV11-2	TRBD2	.	CASSLDSPSGRGPQFF	TGTGCCAGCAGCTTAGATTCACCCAGCGGGAGGGGGCCGCAGTTCTTC
TRBJ2-7	TRBV27	TRBD1	.	CASKITGGTGSNEQYF	TGTGCCAGCAAAATCACCGGGGGGACAGGGAGCAACGAGCAGTACTTC
TRBJ1-2	TRBV4-2	.	.	CASSQDPTSGYGYTF	TGTGCCAGCAGCCAAGATCCCACCTCGGGCTATGGCTACACCTTC
TRBJ1-3	TRBV7-8	.	once	CASSASARNTIYF	TGTGCCAGCAGCGCCAGCGCGAGAAACACCATATATTTT
TRBJ2-1	TRBV7-3	TRBD2	.	CASSFSAGGIGEQFF	TGTGCCAGCAGCTTCTCGGCGGGGGGGATAGGGGAGCAGTTCTTC
TRBJ2-2	TRBV23-1	.	.	CARDPRVKRENTGELFF	TGCGCCAGAGACCCCAGGGTCAAAAGAGAAAACACCGGGGAGCTGTTTTTT
TRBJ2-7	TRBV14	.	.	CASSQVGGPYEQYF	TGTGCCAGCAGCCAAGTAGGGGGACCCTACGAGCAGTACTTC
TRBJ2-3	TRBV11-3	.	.	CASSPRSGTTDTQYF	TGTGCCAGCAGCCCCCGTTCGGGTACCACAGATACGCAGTATTTT
TRBJ2-6	TRBV4-1	.	.	CASRQYEAGANVLTF	TGCGCCAGCAGGCAATACGAGGCTGGGGCCAACGTCCTGACTTTC
TRBJ2-5	TRBV19	TRBD2	.	CASSKTSGRSQETQYF	TGTGCCAGTAGTAAGACTAGCGGGAGATCCCAAGAGACCCAGTACTTC
TRBJ1-5	TRBV28	TRBD1	.	CASSFTGGGANQPQHF	TGTGCCAGCAGTTTTACAGGGGGAGGGGCCAATCAGCCCCAGCATTTT
TRBJ1-5	TRBV19	.	.	CASSPLRMTGGNQPQHF	TGTGCCAGTAGCCCCTTACGGATGACAGGAGGCAATCAGCCCCAGCATTTT
TRBJ2-7	TRBV5-1	TRBD2	once	CASSLVTSDEQYF	TGCGCCAGCAGCTTGGTGACTAGCGACGAGCAGTACTTC
TRBJ1-2	TRBV5-6	TRBD1	.	CASSSDRVYGYTF	TGTGCCAGCAGCTCTGACAGGGTCTATGGCTACACCTTC
TRBJ1-6	TRBV6-5	TRBD1	.	CASSRQGGNSPLHF	TGTGCCAGCAGTAGACAGGGGGGGAATTCACCCCTCCACTTT
TRBJ2-2	TRBV15	TRBD1	.	CATSLRQGGSGELFF	TGTGCCACCAGCCTTAGACAGGGTGGTTCCGGGGAGCTGTTTTTT
TRBJ1-5	TRBV4-1	TRBD1	.	CASSRDRVDLPQHF	TGCGCCAGCAGCCGGGACAGGGTTGATCTACCCCAGCATTTT
TRBJ1-2	TRBV5-4	TRBD1	.	CASSDARGPYGYTF	TGTGCCAGCAGCGACGCGAGGGGGCCCTATGGCTACACCTTC
TRBJ1-1	TRBV18	TRBD1	.	CASRTGGLTEAFF	TGTGCCAGCCGGACAGGGGGCTTAACTGAAGCTTTCTTT
TRBJ2-1	TRBV9	.	.	CASSPQGGLYNEQFF	TGTGCCAGCAGCCCTCAAGGGGGACTATACAATGAGCAGTTCTTC
TRBJ1-5	TRBV19	.	.	CASSMWGGRGNQPQHF	TGTGCCAGTAGTATGTGGGGGGGTAGGGGCAATCAGCCCCAGCATTTT
TRBJ2-3	TRBV2	.	once	CASRSQALVTDTQYF	TGTGCCAGCAGGTCGCAGGCGTTAGTCACAGATACGCAGTATTTT
TRBJ2-3	TRBV11-3	.	.	CASSLGASTDTQYF	TGTGCCAGCAGCTTAGGAGCTAGCACAGATACGCAGTATTTT
TRBJ2-2	TRBV27	.	.	CASSLPSSPVQGPKTNTGELFF	TGTGCCAGCAGTTTACCCTCGAGTCCGGTCCAGGGTCCTAAAACGAACACCGGGGAGCTGTTTTTT
TRBJ1-1	TRBV14	.	few	CASSQDADTEAFF	TGTGCCAGCAGCCAAGATGCGGACACTGAAGCTTTCTTT
TRBJ2-5	TRBV11-2	TRBD2	.	CASSLVGGSPQETQYF	TGTGCCAGCAGCTTAGTAGGCGGGAGCCCTCAAGAGACCCAGTACTTC
TRBJ2-7	TRBV5-1	TRBD1	once	CASSLEGRGQNEQYF	TGCGCCAGCAGCTTGGAGGGCAGGGGGCAGAACGAGCAGTACTTC
TRBJ1-2	TRBV27	TRBD1	.	CASSPGTGVNYGYTF	TGTGCCAGCAGTCCCGGGACAGGGGTTAACTATGGCTACACCTTC